A selection of T cell receptor beta chains follows, all from one sample in a study of cytomegalovirus exposure and HLA in healthy donors. Some clones are missing from TCRdb's copy, which holds only in-frame ones; the method was immunoSEQ multiplex PCR. The sample lists roughly 84,000 clones, around 68% seen once, with approximately 15% in the top ten. Sequencing input: PBMCs. These receptors came from a middle-aged woman in good health and CMV-seropositive. Each CDR3 is given with its conserved first and last residue. A D gene is named only where the DNA matches it firmly. Clone size, where shown, is once, few, many, or a class for clones that have expanded.

d_call	v_call	clone_size	j_call	cdr3_nt	cdr3_aa
TRBD1	TRBV25-1	-	TRBJ1-2	TGTGCCAGCAGGGACAGGGTTAGCTATGGCTACACCTTC	CASRDRVSYGYTF
TRBD2	TRBV4-3	-	TRBJ2-7	TGCGCCAGCAGCCAGAGAGCCCTAGCGGGAGGCCACGAGCAGTACTTC	CASSQRALAGGHEQYF
-	TRBV7-8	-	TRBJ2-4	TGTGCCAGCAGCTTACAGGCGTCTGGCGTTCAGTACTTC	CASSLQASGVQYF
-	TRBV7-9	-	TRBJ1-1	TGTGCCAGCAGCCCCCGACAGACCGCTGAAGCTTTCTTT	CASSPRQTAEAFF
-	TRBV2	-	TRBJ1-4	TGTGCCAGCAGTCAGGGCACGTTTAATGAAAAACTGTTTTTT	CASSQGTFNEKLFF
-	TRBV4-1	-	TRBJ1-1	TGCGCCAGCAGCCAAAACAGGGTTGTAGTGGTGAACACTGAAGCTTTCTTT	CASSQNRVVVVNTEAFF
-	TRBV5-1	-	TRBJ2-5	TGCGCCAGCAGCTTGGGAGGTGCAGCCCTCGGGGAGACCCAGTACTTC	CASSLGGAALGETQYF
TRBD2	TRBV25-1	-	TRBJ2-1	TGTGCCAGCAGCCCGACTAGCGGATTCTACAATGAGCAGTTCTTC	CASSPTSGFYNEQFF
TRBD2	TRBV7-8	-	TRBJ2-1	TGTGCCAGCAGCTTAGTTTCTACAAGCGGGAGTAGTGATGAGCAGTTCTTC	CASSLVSTSGSSDEQFF
TRBD1	TRBV27	-	TRBJ1-2	TGTGCCAGCAGTCTACAGGGGGCGCGGGGCTACACCTTT	CASSLQGARGYTF
-	TRBV4-3	once	TRBJ2-7	TGCGCCAGCAGCCAAGCAGACTCAAGTGGCATCTACGAGCAGTACTTC	CASSQADSSGIYEQYF
-	TRBV19	-	TRBJ2-3	TGTGCCAGTAGTGTCGGTAATCATCCTAGCACAGATACGCAGTATTTT	CASSVGNHPSTDTQYF
-	TRBV21-1	-	TRBJ1-5	TGTGCCAGCGAGGCGGGGCATAGCAATCAGCCCCAGCATTTT	CASEAGHSNQPQHF
-	TRBV29-1	-	TRBJ1-3	TGCAGCGTTGGGGCGGGGGGGCTCGGAAACACCATATATTTT	CSVGAGGLGNTIYF
TRBD1	TRBV7-9	-	TRBJ1-1	TGTGCCAGCAGCCCCCACCGGGACAGGGGTAGGACTGAAGCTTTCTTT	CASSPHRDRGRTEAFF
-	TRBV5-5	-	TRBJ1-5	TGTGCCAGCAGCTTAGATTTTGGCTTTAATCAGCCCCAGCATTTT	CASSLDFGFNQPQHF
-	TRBV9	few	TRBJ1-1	TGTGCCATCAGCGCAGGGGACGGCACTGAAGCTTTATTT	CAISAGDGTEALF
-	TRBV18	-	TRBJ2-1	TGTGCCAGCTCACCCGACAATGAGCAGTTCTTC	CASSPDNEQFF
-	TRBV10-3	-	TRBJ1-3	TGTGCCTCTAGGGGTGGTGGAAACACCATATATTTT	CASRGGGNTIYF
TRBD1	TRBV2	-	TRBJ2-3	TGTGCCAGCAGTGTAGGGGGCCTTGGAGATACGCAGTATTTT	CASSVGGLGDTQYF
-	TRBV6-1	-	TRBJ1-2	TGTGCCAGCAGTGAAGCGCCAGGCCTTTATGGCTACACCTTC	CASSEAPGLYGYTF
-	TRBV19	-	TRBJ2-1	TGTGCCTCGGGGTCGAGCTCCTACAATGAGCAGTTCTTC	CASGSSSYNEQFF
-	TRBV28	-	TRBJ1-3	TGTGCCAGCAGTGTCGCAGGGGCGTCCGGAAACACCATATATTTT	CASSVAGASGNTIYF
-	TRBV7-2	-	TRBJ1-4	TGTGCCAGCAGCTTACAGGGAGGCTCCGGGGAAAAACTGTTTTTT	CASSLQGGSGEKLFF
TRBD2	TRBV15	few	TRBJ2-1	TGTGCCACCAGCAGACGAGGGACTAGCGGGAGCCAACGGGATAATGAGCAGTTCTTC	CATSRRGTSGSQRDNEQFF
-	TRBV18	-	TRBJ2-2	TGTGCCAGCTCAAGGGGACACAGGAACACCGGGGAGCTGTTTTTT	CASSRGHRNTGELFF
-	TRBV30	few	TRBJ1-2	TGTGCCTGGAGCGAAAGAGAGGAGGACTATGGCTACACCTTC	CAWSEREEDYGYTF
TRBD1	TRBV5-4	few	TRBJ2-5	TGTGCCAGCAGCTTGGTACGTGGGACAGGGCAAGAGACCCAGTACTTC	CASSLVRGTGQETQYF
TRBD1	TRBV7-2	-	TRBJ1-2	TGTGCCAGCAGCGCCGACCTCCTACAGGGGGCGAAGGGCTACACCTTC	CASSADLLQGAKGYTF
TRBD2	TRBV7-3	few	TRBJ2-1	TGTGCCAGCGCATCGGGACTAGCGCGCTTCGGGGATGAGCAGTTCTTC	CASASGLARFGDEQFF
-	TRBV2	-	TRBJ1-2	TGTGCCAGCAGTGACAAGGGGGCTAACTATGGCTACACCTTC	CASSDKGANYGYTF
-	TRBV28	-	TRBJ1-1	TGTGCCAGCAGTTTAGGAGGTAGGCGGACTGAAGCTTTCTTT	CASSLGGRRTEAFF
-	TRBV9	-	TRBJ2-2	TGTGCCAGCAGCGGGGGACTTTCGGGCACCGGGGAGCTGTTTTTT	CASSGGLSGTGELFF
-	TRBV19	-	TRBJ1-3	TGTGCCAGTAGAGACACCTCTGGAAACACCATATATTTT	CASRDTSGNTIYF
-	TRBV6-5	-	TRBJ2-7	TGTGCCAGCAGTCTAAGGGGGGGAGGGACCTACGAGCAGTACTTC	CASSLRGGGTYEQYF
TRBD1	TRBV5-4	-	TRBJ1-1	TGTGCCAGCAGTGGGACAGGGGCTTTGAGGAACACTGAAGCTTTCTTT	CASSGTGALRNTEAFF
TRBD1	TRBV7-9	-	TRBJ1-2	TGTGCCAGCAGCTATAGACAGGGGCGGAAGAACTATGGCTACACCTTC	CASSYRQGRKNYGYTF
-	TRBV29-1	-	TRBJ2-1	TGCAGCGTCCGAGGGTCTATTCATAGTGGTGAGCAGTTCTTC	CSVRGSIHSGEQFF
-	TRBV5-1	-	TRBJ1-5	TGCGCCAGCAGCCCGGGGGACCAGTGGACCAATCAGCCCCAGCATTTT	CASSPGDQWTNQPQHF
TRBD1	TRBV5-6	few	TRBJ1-3	TGTGCCAGCCACACAGGGGGCCTGGGAAACACCATATATTTT	CASHTGGLGNTIYF
-	TRBV28	-	TRBJ2-7	TGTGCCAGCAGCCCATCCGGGGTGGGGATCTACGAGCAGTACTTC	CASSPSGVGIYEQYF
TRBD1	TRBV18	-	TRBJ1-1	TGTGCCAGCTCACCTGGACAGGGTTTTGGATGGGCTTTCTTT	CASSPGQGFGWAFF
TRBD2	TRBV7-2	few	TRBJ2-7	TGTGCCAGCAGCTTCTGGTCGGGAGGGGTATACGAGCAGTACTTC	CASSFWSGGVYEQYF
-	TRBV28	-	TRBJ2-3	TGTGCCAGCAGATTACAGGTCGCCCCCGGTACGCAGTATTTT	CASRLQVAPGTQYF
TRBD2	TRBV30	-	TRBJ2-5	TGTGCCTGGAGTGTGACTAGCGGGACGGGAGAGACCCAGTACTTC	CAWSVTSGTGETQYF
-	TRBV7-2	-	TRBJ2-5	TGTGCCAGCAGTAACAACCAAGAGACCCAGTACTTC	CASSNNQETQYF
TRBD1	TRBV11-2	few	TRBJ2-1	TGTGCCAGCAGCCAGGGACAGCTCAATGAGCAGTTCTTC	CASSQGQLNEQFF
-	TRBV14	-	TRBJ2-5	TGTGCCAGCAGCCAAAGGAGGGGAGAGACCCAGTACTTC	CASSQRRGETQYF
-	TRBV5-5	-	TRBJ1-5	TGTGCCAGCTGTTTATCCGGGATTGATAGCAATCAGCCCCAGCATTTT	CASCLSGIDSNQPQHF
TRBD2	TRBV28	-	TRBJ2-3	TGTGCCAGCAGTTCCCCTGTGCGGGGGTTGGTTTTCCCCACAGATACGCAGTATTTT	CASSSPVRGLVFPTDTQYF
-	TRBV19	-	TRBJ1-4	TGTGCTACGGGGGGGATCGGTGAAAAACTGTTTTTT	CATGGIGEKLFF
-	TRBV7-2	-	TRBJ1-1	TGTGCCAGCAGCCGCGAATGGAGACTGAACACTGAAGCTTTCTTT	CASSREWRLNTEAFF
TRBD2	TRBV10-2	few	TRBJ2-4	TGCGCCAGCAGTGTCAGGGAATCTAGCGGGATGAAAAACATTCAGTACTTC	CASSVRESSGMKNIQYF